Listed below are T cell receptor beta chains from one sample, sequenced in a study of cytomegalovirus exposure and HLA in healthy donors. The repertoire was sequenced with immunoSEQ multiplex PCR; TCRdb's copy has only in-frame clones and lacks some. The sample has roughly 240,000 clones, roughly 78% seen once. The source material was PBMCs. These receptors were taken from a boy under 18 in good health and CMV-seronegative. CDR3s include the opening cysteine and the closing phenylalanine or tryptophan. Each record gives: D gene, clone size, J gene, V gene, CDR3 protein, CDR3 DNA. The D gene is left open where the match is weak. Clone size, where shown, is once, few, many, or a class for clones that have expanded.

-	-	TRBJ1-6	TRBV2	CASRIQENYNSPLHF	TGTGCCAGCAGAATTCAGGAAAACTATAATTCACCCCTCCACTTT
-	once	TRBJ2-7	TRBV11-3	CASSLDSYEQYF	TGTGCCAGCAGTCTTGACAGCTACGAGCAGTACTTC
TRBD2	-	TRBJ2-1	TRBV19	CASSIRVAGYNEQFF	TGTGCCAGTAGTATAAGAGTAGCGGGATACAATGAGCAGTTCTTC
-	-	TRBJ2-7	TRBV11-3	CASSRRGGEQYF	TGTGCCAGCAGCCGGAGGGGGGGAGAGCAGTACTTC
-	-	TRBJ1-1	TRBV6-6	CASCEWGAEAFF	TGTGCCAGCTGCGAATGGGGGGCTGAAGCTTTCTTT
-	-	TRBJ1-2	TRBV7-2	CASSLVFRGPRGRGGYTF	TGTGCCAGCAGCTTAGTGTTCCGGGGCCCCCGGGGGAGGGGGGGCTACACCTTC
-	-	TRBJ1-5	TRBV25-1	CASSVGESLQPQHF	TGTGCCAGCAGTGTAGGGGAAAGCCTTCAGCCCCAGCATTTT
TRBD1	-	TRBJ1-5	TRBV30	CAWSDRQGYQPQHF	TGTGCCTGGAGTGACCGACAGGGGTACCAGCCCCAGCATTTT
-	-	TRBJ2-1	TRBV29-1	CSSDQGRLSSYNEQFF	TGCAGCTCCGATCAGGGGCGGCTAAGCTCCTACAATGAGCAGTTCTTC
-	-	TRBJ2-3	TRBV6-5	CASSYSTGTDTQYF	TGTGCCAGCAGTTACTCGACAGGCACAGATACGCAGTATTTT
TRBD1	-	TRBJ1-1	TRBV5-4	CASSLGEQGNEAFF	TGTGCCAGCAGCTTGGGGGAACAGGGGAATGAAGCTTTCTTT
-	-	TRBJ1-3	TRBV30	CAARSRGVPSYTIYF	TGTGCCGCCCGGAGTCGCGGGGTCCCTTCGTACACCATATATTTT
TRBD1	-	TRBJ1-5	TRBV5-8	CASSPGQGEWPQHF	TGTGCCAGCAGCCCTGGACAGGGGGAATGGCCCCAGCATTTT
TRBD2	-	TRBJ2-2	TRBV5-4	CASSPGLAEETGELFF	TGTGCCAGCAGCCCCGGACTAGCGGAAGAGACCGGGGAGCTGTTTTTT
-	-	TRBJ1-6	TRBV10-3	CAISVRENNSPLHF	TGTGCCATCAGTGTCCGGGAAAATAATTCACCCCTCCACTTT
-	-	TRBJ2-7	TRBV7-9	CASSYEPRRYSYEQYF	TGTGCCAGCAGCTACGAACCCCGGCGGTACTCCTACGAGCAGTACTTC
-	-	TRBJ2-5	TRBV9	CASSVESTGRETQYF	TGTGCCAGCAGCGTAGAATCCACAGGGCGGGAGACCCAGTACTTC
-	few	TRBJ2-2	TRBV2	CASSWGGAGTGELFF	TGTGCCAGCAGCTGGGGGGGGGCGGGCACCGGGGAGCTGTTTTTT
TRBD2	-	TRBJ2-5	TRBV5-1	CASSLRLAETYQETQYF	TGCGCCAGCAGCTTGCGACTAGCGGAGACCTACCAAGAGACCCAGTACTTC
TRBD2	once	TRBJ2-3	TRBV5-4	CASSSLAGGLVDTQYF	TGTGCCAGCAGCTCCCTAGCGGGAGGTCTGGTAGACACGCAGTATTTT
TRBD1	-	TRBJ2-7	TRBV4-1	CASSYRTGKTYEQYF	TGCGCCAGCAGCTACCGGACAGGGAAAACTTACGAGCAGTACTTC
TRBD1	-	TRBJ1-1	TRBV18	CASSPGQGSYEAFF	TGTGCCAGCTCACCAGGACAGGGATCATATGAAGCTTTCTTT
TRBD2	once	TRBJ2-2	TRBV6-5	CASSDGGTHRGELFF	TGTGCCAGCTCTGACGGGGGGACGCACCGTGGGGAGCTGTTTTTT
-	few	TRBJ1-5	TRBV6-5	CASSYSSGQPQHF	TGTGCCAGCAGTTACTCGTCCGGTCAGCCCCAGCATTTT
TRBD2	-	TRBJ2-3	TRBV5-4	CASSPRTSSDTQYF	TGTGCCAGCAGCCCCCGGACTAGTTCAGATACGCAGTATTTT
-	-	TRBJ2-1	TRBV7-9	CASSLDPTSEQFF	TGTGCCAGCAGCTTAGACCCGACTTCCGAGCAGTTCTTC
-	-	TRBJ1-1	TRBV7-6	CASSRTENTEAFF	TGTGCCAGCAGCCGAACAGAGAACACTGAAGCTTTCTTT
TRBD2	-	TRBJ2-7	TRBV7-9	CASSLVGRGPYEQYF	TGTGCCAGCAGCTTAGTCGGGAGGGGTCCCTACGAGCAGTACTTC
-	-	TRBJ2-7	TRBV5-1	CASSRGSYEQYF	TGCGCCAGCAGCAGGGGATCCTACGAGCAGTACTTC
-	-	TRBJ2-4	TRBV29-1	CSGQVAKNIQYF	TGCAGCGGACAGGTAGCCAAAAACATTCAGTACTTC
-	-	TRBJ2-1	TRBV7-3	CASSLRGGHEQFF	TGTGCCAGCAGCTTAAGGGGGGGCCATGAGCAGTTCTTC
-	-	TRBJ1-1	TRBV2	CASTARRQDTEAFF	TGTGCCAGCACGGCCCGACGACAGGACACTGAAGCTTTCTTT
-	-	TRBJ2-6	TRBV19	CASTISRSGANVLTF	TGTGCCAGCACTATATCCCGCTCTGGGGCCAACGTCCTGACTTTC
TRBD2	few	TRBJ2-7	TRBV5-1	CASSLVTSGIYEQYF	TGCGCCAGCAGCTTGGTCACTAGCGGGATCTACGAGCAGTACTTC
TRBD1	-	TRBJ2-5	TRBV5-1	CASSQMTGDQETQYF	TGCGCCAGCAGCCAAATGACAGGGGACCAAGAGACCCAGTACTTC
-	-	TRBJ2-2	TRBV11-2	CASSLPTPGMNTGELFF	TGTGCCAGCAGCTTGCCAACCCCAGGAATGAACACCGGGGAGCTGTTTTTT
TRBD1	-	TRBJ1-5	TRBV6-5	CASRRRQGSNQPQHF	TGTGCCAGCAGACGCCGACAGGGAAGTAATCAGCCCCAGCATTTT
-	-	TRBJ2-3	TRBV6-6	CASSYLGGTDTQYF	TGTGCCAGCAGTTACCTAGGAGGCACAGATACGCAGTATTTT
-	-	TRBJ1-5	TRBV2	CASSGGGARPQHF	TGTGCCAGCAGTGGGGGGGGCGCACGGCCCCAGCATTTT
-	-	TRBJ2-1	TRBV5-1	CASSLAASGAYNEQFF	TGCGCCAGCAGCTTGGCGGCGTCGGGAGCCTACAATGAGCAGTTCTTC
-	once	TRBJ1-1	TRBV9	CASSVAPTGNTEAFF	TGTGCCAGCAGCGTAGCCCCGACAGGGAACACTGAAGCTTTCTTT
TRBD1	-	TRBJ2-3	TRBV29-1	CSFRQGADTQYF	TGCAGCTTCAGACAGGGAGCAGATACGCAGTATTTT
-	-	TRBJ2-1	TRBV27	CASSFPGDNEQFF	TGTGCCAGCAGTTTCCCGGGAGACAATGAGCAGTTCTTC
-	-	TRBJ1-4	TRBV6-5	CASSFQGWNEKLFF	TGTGCCAGCAGTTTTCAGGGTTGGAACGAAAAACTGTTTTTT
-	few	TRBJ2-7	TRBV13	CASSPRLGAEQYF	TGTGCCAGCAGCCCCCGTTTGGGGGCCGAGCAGTACTTC
TRBD1	-	TRBJ2-7	TRBV5-6	CASSLIYLTGYEQYF	TGTGCCAGCAGCTTGATTTATTTGACAGGGTACGAGCAGTACTTC
-	-	TRBJ1-2	TRBV30	CAWSGTGYYGYTF	TGTGCCTGGAGTGGAACAGGGTACTATGGCTACACCTTC
TRBD2	-	TRBJ2-5	TRBV28	CASRGPGLGEETQYF	TGTGCCAGCAGGGGCCCGGGACTAGGAGAAGAGACCCAGTACTTC